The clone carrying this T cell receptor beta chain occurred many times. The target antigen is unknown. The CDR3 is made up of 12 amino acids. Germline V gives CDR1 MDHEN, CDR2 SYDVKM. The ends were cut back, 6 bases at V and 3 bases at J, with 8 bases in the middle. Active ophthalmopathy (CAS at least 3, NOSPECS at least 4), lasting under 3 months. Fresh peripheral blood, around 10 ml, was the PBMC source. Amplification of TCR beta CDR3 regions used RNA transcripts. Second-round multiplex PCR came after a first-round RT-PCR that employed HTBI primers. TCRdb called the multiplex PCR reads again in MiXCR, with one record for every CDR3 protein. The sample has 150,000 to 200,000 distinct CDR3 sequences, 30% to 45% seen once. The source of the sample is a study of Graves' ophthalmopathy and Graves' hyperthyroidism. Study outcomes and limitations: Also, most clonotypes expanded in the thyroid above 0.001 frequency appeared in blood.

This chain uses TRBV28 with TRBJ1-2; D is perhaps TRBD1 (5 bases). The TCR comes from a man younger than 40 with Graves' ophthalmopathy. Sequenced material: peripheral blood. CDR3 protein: CASRGRDYGYTF. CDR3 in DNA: TGTGCCAGCAGGGGGCGTGACTATGGCTACACCTTC.